The source of this T cell receptor (beta chain) is a study of cytomegalovirus exposure and HLA in healthy donors. Study-wide results and caveats: Prediction of most subjects' HLA-A and HLA-B alleles by TCR beta sequences was reportedly accurate. In a later analysis, most CMV-associated TCR beta chains appeared HLA-restricted.

With 60 Vbeta and 13 Jbeta primers, the PCR was carried out. The repertoire was sequenced with immunoSEQ multiplex PCR; TCRdb's copy has only in-frame clones and lacks some. This table has approximately 150,000 clones, roughly 78% appearing once. Germline V CDR1 and CDR2: SGDLS, YYNGEE. With 6 bases removed from V and 2 bases from J, the gap between germline ends came to 13 bases. The CDR3 contains 14 residues. This clone has just a few counts. The antigen is undetermined. The specimen was PBMCs. V and J are TRBV9 and TRBJ2-3; maybe TRBD1 (6 bases). The source of this sequence is a man aged 40-50 years in good health and CMV-seronegative. The CDR3 loop reads CASTLGAATDTQYF. The DNA of the CDR3 is TGTGCCAGCACATTGGGGGCAGCCACAGATACGCAGTATTTT.